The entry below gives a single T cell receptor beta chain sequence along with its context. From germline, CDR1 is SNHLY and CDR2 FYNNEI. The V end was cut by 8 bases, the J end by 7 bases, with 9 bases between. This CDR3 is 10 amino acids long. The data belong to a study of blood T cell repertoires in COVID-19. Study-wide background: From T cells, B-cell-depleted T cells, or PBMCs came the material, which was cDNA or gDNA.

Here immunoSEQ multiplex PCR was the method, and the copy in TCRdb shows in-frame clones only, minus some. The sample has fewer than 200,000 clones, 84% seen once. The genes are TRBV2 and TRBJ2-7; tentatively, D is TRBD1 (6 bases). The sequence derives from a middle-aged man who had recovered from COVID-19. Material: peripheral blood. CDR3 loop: CASGGKEQYF. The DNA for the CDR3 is TGTGCCAGCGGGGGCAAAGAGCAGTACTTC.